Detailed here is one T cell receptor (beta chain). Its antigen is unknown. Base qualities are missing; no much larger clone stands one base away. The entry originates in a study of Tregs in tolerant kidney transplant recipients (dated by TCRdb to about 2019). Study-wide context: Transplants used related donors with nonmyeloablative bone marrow transplantation; mixed chimerism was transient in the human trials. Before combined kidney and bone marrow transplantation, this study identified donor-specific regulatory T cells using TCRbeta sequencing and then followed those same cells after transplant.

The label giving this sample's time point can be read as: blood sample drawn before combined kidney and bone marrow transplant. Thawed PBMCs were FACS-sorted into unstimulated Tregs (CD4+CD25+CD127-), CD4+ non-Tregs (CD4+CD25-), CD4 cells and CD8 cells. Prior to Treg sorting, thawed PBMCs were rested overnight at 37 degrees C with around 210 IU/ml IL-2. The patients were several recipients of combined kidney and bone marrow transplants from the ITN036ST trial, and samples were available only from these trial subjects. Healthy control blood was processed to PBMCs with a Ficoll density gradient and then cryopreserved, whereas patient PBMCs were collected both before and after transplant. The germline V gene yields SGHAT for CDR1 and FQNNGV for CDR2. The CDR3 runs 19 amino acids, cysteine and phenylalanine included. Solely the CDR3 DNA is kept, with 57 bases framed from the first base. The germline V and J ends show losses of 3 bases and 4 bases respectively, and no gene match explains 17 bases of the junction.

Study-wide conclusions, independent of this receptor: Because the study included only a small number of patients, the results must be confirmed in larger populations and under other immunosuppression protocols. For some patients the PCR primers changed over time, which made it impossible to compare the samples from those patients at the nucleotide level. Although technical replication error seemed to be minimal, the question of biological reproducibility was not addressed directly. In tolerant patients, the expansion of donor-specific Tregs was greater than global Treg expansion, suggesting that the expansion was antigen-driven rather than nonspecific. Expanding Tregs with activated donor B cells appeared to identify the most biologically relevant and donor-specific TCRbeta repertoire.

Genomic DNA was extracted from sorted cells with the QIAGEN DNeasy Blood and Tissue Kit for TCRbeta CDR3 sequencing. High-throughput TCRbeta CDR3 sequencing was carried out commercially through immunoSEQ, with PCR amplification with bias correction and internal controls included. The paper's data handling went like this. Unique productive TCRbeta sequences were defined by CDR3 nucleotide sequence where primers matched, and otherwise by CDR3 amino acid sequence together with Vbeta and Jbeta genes. Sorting error was corrected by removing sequences shared between sorted populations at a frequency ratio of 2:1 or less, and the remaining shared sequences were assigned to the higher population. Sequences were defined as donor-reactive when expanded at least 5-fold in CFSE-low cells versus unstimulated cells and present at a frequency of at least 0.01% in CFSE-low cells. Repertoire divergence was quantified by Jensen-Shannon divergence using the top 100 TCRbeta sequences ranked by frequency. For any sample with multiple sequencing runs, sorting error was corrected in each run separately before the runs were pooled. The immuneACCESS repertoire file appears here via TCRdb, limited to in-frame rearrangements. These files lack a portion of the clones; in checked studies, under half of the deficit traces to unresolved V genes, and the cause of the others is not known. The DNA was the basis for D and trimming; V, J and clone size are from that table. A total of about 64,000 clones appear in this sample, 95% to 98% of them only once. 0.3% to 0.4% of the sample is taken by the ten largest.

The receptor's source is a human donor who received a combined kidney and bone marrow transplant. The sample consisted of Tregs from blood, taken before the transplant. In this chain, TRBV11-2 is recombined with TRBJ2-7; 11 bases in between match TRBD1. The CDR3 in this case is CASSLLGSVPGQGEYEQYF. The DNA is TGTGCCAGCAGCTTGCTAGGTTCTGTCCCGGGACAGGGGGAATACGAGCAGTACTTC.